This T cell receptor (beta chain) was retrieved from a study of T cell responses to AZD1222 COVID-19 vaccine. Study-wide context: The analysis combined second doses at about 4 or about 12 weeks.

Generated by immunoSEQ multiplex PCR, the TCRdb table keeps only in-frame clones and is missing some. The table records under 150,000 clones, 90% to 95% of them present only once. As concerns this clone: Its antigen is as yet unknown.

Study-wide findings and caveats: Females made up more of the donors, who were largely white British, and clonal diversity may have come out too low.

J lost 0 bases, V lost 1 base, and 15 bases had no gene match. Per germline, CDR1 SGHKS and CDR2 YYEKEE (reference sequence). CDR3 length: 19 amino acids. The TCR comes from an adult in good health. This sample comprised peripheral blood, obtained on day 0 of AZD1222 vaccination. The rearrangement links TRBV5-5 to TRBJ2-7; 8 bases match TRBD1. The DNA for the CDR3 is TGTGCCAGCAGCTTGCCGGACAGGGCCCTCGATTATAGCTCCTACGAGCAGTACTTC. It encodes CASSLPDRALDYSSYEQYF.